These 7 T cell receptor beta chains were sequenced from one sample in a study of blood T cell repertoires in COVID-19. Profiling relied on immunoSEQ multiplex PCR, and the TCRdb table lists in-frame clones only, not all of them. The data contain hundreds of thousands of clones, 87% of them singletons. The sequenced material came from peripheral blood. These receptors all come from a woman in her forties or fifties with COVID-19, enrolled during active disease.

Here the CDR3 reads CASSLSGERVQPQHF. CDR3 in DNA: TGTGCCAGCAGCTTGTCAGGGGAAAGGGTTCAGCCCCAGCATTTT. The chain employs TRBV5-5 and TRBJ1-5; TRBD1 is a possible D gene (6 bases). The germline V and J ends were trimmed by 1 base and 6 bases, with 14 bases remaining between them. The CDR3 has 15 residues. Germline assignment: CDR1 SGHKS and CDR2 YYEKEE (reference sequence).

The V call is TRBV6-5, the J call TRBJ1-5; D gene ambiguous. V lost 5 bases and J 4 bases, leaving 12 bases between the germline ends. Looked up from germline, CDR1 is MNHEY and CDR2 is SVGAGI. CDR3 length equals 14 residues. The CDR3 loop reads CASSSGERNQPQHF. Written as DNA, the CDR3 is TGTGCCAGCAGTAGTGGGGAGCGGAATCAGCCCCAGCATTTT.

CDR3 sequence: CASSIELGKYSGNTIYF. DNA for the CDR3: TGTGCCAGTAGTATAGAACTGGGCAAATACTCTGGAAACACCATATATTTT. The chain links TRBV19 to TRBJ1-3; D uncertain. This CDR3 contains 17 residues. V was trimmed by 0 bases and J by 0 bases, leaving 12 bases between them. Germline V gene data show CDR1 as LNHDA and CDR2 as SQIVND (reference sequence).

The gene calls are TRBV6-6 and TRBJ1-6; 7 nucleotides agree with TRBD1. V gave up 2 bases and J gave up 5 bases; unmatched junction bases: 6. This CDR3 is 16 amino acids long. CDR1 is MNHNY and CDR2 is SVGAGI in the germline V gene (reference sequence). DNA of the CDR3: TGTGCCAGCAGTTACGGGACAGAGAGGAATAATTCACCCCTCCACTTT. This gives the protein CASSYGTERNNSPLHF.

Written as DNA, the CDR3 is TGTGCCTCAATAGGGGTAGGGGCTGGGGCCAACGTCCTGACTTTC. Protein product: CASIGVGAGANVLTF. The chain combines TRBV19 with TRBJ2-6; TRBD1 is a possible D gene (5 bases). The CDR3 totals 15 residues. V was clipped by 11 bases and J by 2 bases, with 16 bases between them. Per the germline V gene, CDR1 is LNHDA and CDR2 is SQIVND (reference sequence).

The gene calls are TRBV7-8 and TRBJ2-1; 9 nucleotides agree with TRBD2. This CDR3 contains 17 residues. The trim removed 5 bases at V and 9 bases at J, leaving 17 bases unmatched. Germline CDR1 SGHVS, CDR2 FQNEAQ. The CDR3 bases are TGTGCCAGCAGCCGAGGGGGGCTAGCGGGGCAACTGGGTGAGCAGTTCTTC. This encodes CASSRGGLAGQLGEQFF. The full variable domain, its missing parts supplied by reference TRBV7-8 and TRBJ2-1, is GAGVSQSPRYKVAKRGQDVALRCDPISGHVSLFWYQQALGQGPEFLTYFQNEAQLDKSGLPSDRFFAERPEGSVSTLKIQRTQQEDSAVYLCASSRGGLAGQLGEQFFGPGTRLTVL.

The CDR3 loop is CASRSGQGDNEQFF. The CDR3 nucleotides read TGTGCCAGCAGATCCGGACAGGGAGATAATGAGCAGTTCTTC. The chain is built from TRBV6-6 and TRBJ2-1; 8 bases fit TRBD1. Germline loops: CDR1 MNHNY, CDR2 SVGAGI (reference sequence). This CDR3 has 14 residues. V was clipped by 6 bases and J by 7 bases; unmatched bases: 8.